These 9 T cell receptor beta chains share one sample of origin, sequenced in a study of cytomegalovirus exposure and HLA in healthy donors. Both 60 Vbeta primers and 13 Jbeta primers went into the PCR. Sequenced by immunoSEQ multiplex PCR; TCRdb stores in-frame clones only, minus some. The sample has over 130,000 clones; just over 70% are singletons. The sequencing input was PBMCs. The origin of the receptors is a young woman in good health and CMV-seronegative.

The J gene is TRBJ1-1, the V gene TRBV12-5; possible D gene TRBD1, 6 bases. This CDR3 has 16 amino acids. The germline CDR1 and CDR2 sequences are LGHNT and FRNRAP. The germline V and J ends were trimmed by 1 base and 1 base, with 13 bases remaining between them. CDR3 in amino acids: CASGLAQWTENTEAFF. The CDR3 DNA follows: TGTGCTAGTGGTTTGGCCCAGTGGACAGAGAACACTGAAGCTTTCTTT.

This clone was observed a handful of times. V gene TRBV5-6 combines with J gene TRBJ1-2; D ambiguous. Germline CDR1 reads SGHDT; CDR2 reads YYEEEE. This CDR3 is built from 13 residues. V gave up 1 base and J gave up 6 bases, with 10 bases separating them. Here the CDR3 reads CASSLTGGDGYTF. CDR3 in DNA: TGTGCCAGCAGCTTGACTGGTGGAGATGGCTACACCTTC.

V gene TRBV30 combines with J gene TRBJ1-5, with D possibly TRBD1 on 6 matching bases. In germline, CDR1 is GTSNPN, CDR2 SVGIG (reference sequence). This CDR3 is built from 14 residues. V lost 0 bases and J 7 bases, leaving 13 bases between the germline ends. The CDR3 sequence is CAWSVNREGQPQHF. The CDR3, as DNA: TGTGCCTGGAGTGTAAACAGGGAGGGCCAGCCCCAGCATTTT.

In this sample, this clone turned up a few times. CDR3 residues: CRPLGGEQYV. DNA of the CDR3: TGCAGACCCCTGGGAGGCGAGCAGTACGTC. The chain joins TRBV20-1 to TRBJ2-7; D might be TRBD2 (6 bases). The germline V gene encodes CDR1 DFQATT and CDR2 SNEGSKA (reference sequence). The CDR3 consists of 10 residues.

In this sample, this clone turned up a few times. This rearrangement joins TRBV2 to TRBJ1-6, with TRBD1 matching over 7 bases. There are 13 residues in the CDR3. From germline, CDR1 is SNHLY and CDR2 FYNNEI. V lost 10 bases, J lost 11 bases, and 11 bases stayed unmatched. As DNA, the CDR3 is TGTGCCACTACAGGGGACGGAATTCCACCCCTCCACTTT. Protein: CATTGDGIPPLHF.

The chain carries TRBV9 and TRBJ2-5, with D possibly TRBD2 on 6 matching bases. The CDR3 runs 14 residues. V was shortened by 4 bases and J by 2 bases, with 12 bases between the two germline ends. Germline V CDR1 and CDR2: SGDLS, YYNGEE. CDR3 sequence: CASSPSSEQETQYF. The DNA for the CDR3 is TGTGCCAGCAGCCCTTCTAGCGAACAAGAGACCCAGTACTTC.

This chain joins TRBV28 and TRBJ1-5; no clear D. Germline values: CDR1 MDHEN, CDR2 SYDVKM. The CDR3 totals 13 residues. V shed 7 bases and J shed 4 bases, with 11 bases lying between them. The CDR3 coding sequence is TGTGCCAGCACCGAGGTTGGGAATCAGCCCCAGCATTTT. This sequence encodes CASTEVGNQPQHF.

This chain joins TRBV29-1 and TRBJ1-2, with 9 bases lining up with TRBD1. The CDR3 is made up of 13 amino acids. Trimming removed 7 bases from V and 8 bases from J; junction bases left unmatched: 11. The germline V gene has CDR1 SQVTM and CDR2 ANQGSEA. CDR3 DNA: TGCAGCGCCATAGGGACAGGGATTGACGGCTACACCTTC. Translated: CSAIGTGIDGYTF.

The chain joins TRBV27 to TRBJ2-5; 8 nucleotides line up with TRBD1. V trimming: 3 bases; J trimming: 2 bases; junction bases outside the gene matches: 2. The CDR3 is 14 amino acids. Germline loops: CDR1 MNHEY, CDR2 SMNVEV (reference sequence). The CDR3 here is CASSFGDRQETQYF. In DNA, the CDR3 is TGTGCCAGCAGTTTTGGGGACAGGCAAGAGACCCAGTACTTC.